A selection of T cell receptor beta chains follows, all from one sample in a study of response to subunit inactivated influenza vaccine. Via MiXCR, TCRdb re-called the RT-PCR reads, giving one row per CDR3 protein. The table lists about 310,000 distinct CDR3 sequences, over 20% of them singletons. The sequencing used PBMCs from blood, collected about 19 months after vaccination. The receptor set was obtained from a man aged 45 to 70 who received an inactivated influenza vaccine. Each CDR3 is given with its conserved first and last residue. The D gene is left open where the match is weak. Some rows mark clone size as missing; the rest say once, few, many or name a class of expanded clone.

abundance	j_gene	d_gene	v_gene	CDR3aa	CDR3nt
NA	TRBJ2-5	NA	TRBV3-1	CASSRWQVQETQYF	TGTGCCAGCAGCCGGTGGCAGGTACAAGAGACCCAGTACTTC
NA	TRBJ1-1	NA	TRBV7-2	CASSSSGGRNTEAFF	TGTGCCAGCAGCTCATCGGGAGGGAGGAACACTGAAGCTTTCTTT
few	TRBJ1-2	TRBD1	TRBV5-1	CASSPRGTGFHGYTF	TGCGCCAGCAGCCCACGGGGGACAGGGTTCCATGGCTACACCTTC
many	TRBJ1-1	TRBD1	TRBV10-2	CASSAGQLRNFGTEAFF	TGCGCCAGCAGTGCGGGACAGTTAAGGAACTTTGGCACTGAAGCTTTCTTT
few	TRBJ2-7	NA	TRBV4-3	CASSHSTYSYEQYF	TGCGCCAGCAGCCATTCGACATACTCCTACGAGCAGTACTTC
once	TRBJ2-3	TRBD2	TRBV5-4	CASSLVAGYTDTQYF	TGTGCCAGCAGCTTGGTAGCGGGATACACAGATACGCAGTATTTT
few	TRBJ2-5	NA	TRBV4-3	CASSQDWARGEETQYF	TGCGCCAGCAGCCAAGATTGGGCCAGGGGCGAGGAGACCCAGTACTTC
NA	TRBJ1-4	NA	TRBV7-9	CASSSQTDRTNEKLFF	TGTGCCAGCAGCTCCCAGACTGACAGAACTAATGAAAAACTGTTTTTT
once	TRBJ2-1	NA	TRBV20-1	CSAGDGPYNEQFF	TGCAGTGCCGGGGACGGCCCCTACAATGAGCAGTTCTTC
many	TRBJ2-2	TRBD1	TRBV28	CASSLLATGDGELFF	TGTGCCAGCAGTTTACTTGCCACAGGGGACGGGGAGCTGTTTTTT
few	TRBJ1-4	NA	TRBV12-3/TRBV12-4	CASSLGPERGKLFF	TGTGCCAGCAGTCTGGGACCCGAAAGGGGAAAACTGTTTTTT
many	TRBJ2-7	NA	TRBV6-1	CASSPEGGSYEQYF	TGTGCCAGCAGTCCAGAGGGGGGCTCCTACGAGCAGTACTTC
few	TRBJ2-2	NA	TRBV29-1	CSTWTVNTGELFF	TGCAGCACCTGGACAGTGAACACCGGGGAGCTGTTTTTT
many	TRBJ1-5	NA	TRBV20-1	CSAWGPQLSNQPQHF	TGCAGTGCCTGGGGACCGCAGCTTAGCAATCAGCCCCAGCATTTT
once	TRBJ2-5	NA	TRBV7-8	CASSLARDQETQYF	TGTGCCAGCAGCTTAGCCAGGGACCAAGAGACCCAGTACTTC
NA	TRBJ2-1	TRBD2	TRBV7-8	CASSTPSGGRYNEQFF	TGTGCCAGCAGCACACCTAGCGGGGGGCGCTACAATGAGCAGTTCTTC
NA	TRBJ2-1	TRBD2	TRBV28	CASRMTSGGANEQFF	TGTGCCAGCAGGATGACTAGCGGGGGGGCCAATGAGCAGTTCTTC
once	TRBJ2-4	NA	TRBV5-1	CASSSGSWIAKNIQYF	TGCGCCAGCAGCTCTGGAAGTTGGATAGCCAAAAACATTCAGTACTTC
few	TRBJ1-6	TRBD1	TRBV11-1	CASSLLGGAGISYNSPLHF	TGTGCCAGCAGCTTGCTAGGGGGCGCTGGAATCTCCTATAATTCACCCCTCCACTTT
NA	TRBJ1-2	NA	TRBV4-3	CASSQGTGLDGYTF	TGCGCCAGCAGCCAAGGAACCGGGTTGGATGGCTACACCTTC
many	TRBJ1-1	TRBD1	TRBV20-1	CSARQGSLNTEAFF	TGCAGTGCGCGACAGGGCTCACTGAACACTGAAGCTTTCTTT
few	TRBJ1-3	TRBD1	TRBV5-1	CASSMQTGGFSGNTIYF	TGCGCCAGCAGCATGCAGACAGGGGGATTTTCTGGAAACACCATATATTTT
few	TRBJ2-7	TRBD2	TRBV5-8	CASSSRLGLQREQYF	TGTGCCAGCAGCTCCAGGCTGGGACTACAACGCGAGCAGTACTTC
many	TRBJ1-6	TRBD1	TRBV6-1	CASSPDRVGSPLHF	TGTGCCAGCAGCCCGGACAGGGTTGGTTCACCCCTCCACTTT